The rows below give T cell receptor beta chains drawn from one sample of a study of T cells in Graves' hyperthyroidism and ophthalmopathy. A single record per CDR3 protein comes from TCRdb applying MiXCR to the multiplex PCR reads. Of a few hundred thousand distinct CDR3 sequences listed, 15% to 18% are singletons. Sample: blood. These receptor sequences come from a woman aged 25 to 39 with Graves' hyperthyroidism. The CDR3 runs from the conserved cysteine through the conserved F or W. The D gene is left open where the match is weak. Clone size appears in some rows only: once, few, many, or a class for an expanded clone.

j_call: TRBJ2-1
v_call: TRBV9
d_call: -
clone_size: few
cdr3_aa: CASSVVEETEQFF
cdr3_nt: TGTGCCAGCAGCGTAGTGGAGGAGACTGAGCAGTTCTTC

j_call: TRBJ1-5
v_call: TRBV6-1
d_call: TRBD1
clone_size: -
cdr3_aa: CASRRQGLSNQPQHF
cdr3_nt: TGTGCCAGCAGGCGACAGGGGCTTAGCAATCAGCCCCAGCATTTT

j_call: TRBJ1-4
v_call: TRBV28
d_call: -
clone_size: many
cdr3_aa: CASQQGGGGGEKLFF
cdr3_nt: TGTGCCAGCCAGCAAGGCGGAGGGGGAGGCGAAAAACTGTTTTTT

j_call: TRBJ1-1
v_call: TRBV12-3/TRBV12-4
d_call: -
clone_size: many
cdr3_aa: CASSFTNTEAFF
cdr3_nt: TGTGCCAGCAGTTTCACGAACACTGAAGCTTTCTTT

j_call: TRBJ2-1
v_call: TRBV7-3
d_call: TRBD2
clone_size: many
cdr3_aa: CASGTSTGGPVFEQFF
cdr3_nt: TGTGCCAGCGGCACTTCTACGGGAGGGCCGGTCTTCGAGCAGTTCTTC

j_call: TRBJ2-2
v_call: TRBV30
d_call: TRBD2
clone_size: few
cdr3_aa: CAWRTTSGRIGGELFF
cdr3_nt: TGTGCCTGGAGGACGACTAGCGGGAGGATTGGCGGGGAGCTGTTTTTT

j_call: TRBJ2-1
v_call: TRBV11-2
d_call: -
clone_size: many
cdr3_aa: CASSRSIYNEQFF
cdr3_nt: TGTGCCAGCAGCCGTTCTATCTACAATGAGCAGTTCTTC

j_call: TRBJ2-3
v_call: TRBV20-1
d_call: -
clone_size: many
cdr3_aa: CSARPSTDTQYF
cdr3_nt: TGCAGTGCTCGACCCTCCACAGATACGCAGTATTTT

j_call: TRBJ2-5
v_call: TRBV5-6
d_call: TRBD2
clone_size: few
cdr3_aa: CASSLPGGYQETQYF
cdr3_nt: TGTGCCAGCAGCTTGCCCGGGGGGTACCAAGAGACCCAGTACTTC

j_call: TRBJ2-3
v_call: TRBV3-1
d_call: TRBD2
clone_size: many
cdr3_aa: CASSQDLLAGAADTQYF
cdr3_nt: TGTGCCAGCAGCCAAGATCTCCTAGCGGGAGCGGCGGATACGCAGTATTTT

j_call: TRBJ2-2
v_call: TRBV5-5
d_call: -
clone_size: -
cdr3_aa: CASSFGLLELFF
cdr3_nt: TGTGCCAGCAGCTTTGGTTTGCTGGAGCTGTTTTTT

j_call: TRBJ2-7
v_call: TRBV7-9
d_call: TRBD1
clone_size: many
cdr3_aa: CASSPMDRADDEQYF
cdr3_nt: TGTGCCAGCAGCCCGATGGACAGGGCGGATGACGAGCAGTACTTC

j_call: TRBJ1-5
v_call: TRBV6-2/TRBV6-3
d_call: -
clone_size: -
cdr3_aa: CASSYTGPDQPQHF
cdr3_nt: TGTGCCAGCAGTTATACAGGGCCCGATCAGCCCCAGCATTTT

j_call: TRBJ2-3
v_call: TRBV7-9
d_call: TRBD1
clone_size: many
cdr3_aa: CASSTATGVDTQYF
cdr3_nt: TGTGCCAGCAGCACGGCGACAGGGGTAGATACGCAGTATTTT

j_call: TRBJ1-1
v_call: TRBV12-3/TRBV12-4
d_call: -
clone_size: many
cdr3_aa: CASSFGRGRVTEAFF
cdr3_nt: TGTGCCAGCAGTTTTGGCAGGGGAAGGGTAACTGAAGCTTTCTTT

j_call: TRBJ1-1
v_call: TRBV6-1
d_call: TRBD1
clone_size: -
cdr3_aa: CASSTGAFTEAFF
cdr3_nt: TGTGCCAGCAGTACAGGGGCCTTCACTGAAGCTTTCTTT

j_call: TRBJ1-4
v_call: TRBV29-1
d_call: -
clone_size: few
cdr3_aa: CSVDDRGSGEKLFF
cdr3_nt: TGCAGCGTTGATGATAGGGGGTCGGGAGAAAAACTGTTTTTT

j_call: TRBJ2-1
v_call: TRBV13
d_call: -
clone_size: few
cdr3_aa: CASSLVGRGGRSYNEQFF
cdr3_nt: TGTGCCAGCAGCTTAGTAGGAAGAGGGGGGCGCTCCTACAATGAGCAGTTCTTC

j_call: TRBJ2-1
v_call: TRBV5-1
d_call: -
clone_size: few
cdr3_aa: CASSLALAGNYNEQFF
cdr3_nt: TGCGCCAGCAGCTTGGCCTTGGCAGGGAACTACAATGAGCAGTTCTTC

j_call: TRBJ1-1
v_call: TRBV6-1
d_call: TRBD1
clone_size: -
cdr3_aa: CASGETEGARAFF
cdr3_nt: TGTGCCAGCGGGGAAACAGAGGGGGCGCGAGCTTTCTTT

j_call: TRBJ1-2
v_call: TRBV28
d_call: -
clone_size: -
cdr3_aa: CASNNPRGYGYTF
cdr3_nt: TGTGCCAGCAACAATCCAAGGGGCTATGGCTACACCTTC

j_call: TRBJ2-2
v_call: TRBV9
d_call: -
clone_size: many
cdr3_aa: CASSVEPLAGTGELFF
cdr3_nt: TGTGCCAGCAGCGTAGAGCCCTTGGCAGGCACCGGGGAGCTGTTTTTT

j_call: TRBJ1-2
v_call: TRBV29-1
d_call: TRBD1
clone_size: -
cdr3_aa: CSVAGTGYGYTF
cdr3_nt: TGCAGCGTTGCCGGGACAGGGTATGGCTACACCTTC

j_call: TRBJ2-3
v_call: TRBV29-1
d_call: -
clone_size: few
cdr3_aa: CRARGPQARLLSQYF
cdr3_nt: TGCCGTGCTCGCGGCCCTCAAGCTCGGCTCCTATCGCAGTATTTT

j_call: TRBJ2-5
v_call: TRBV7-2
d_call: -
clone_size: many
cdr3_aa: CASSPAWQETQYF
cdr3_nt: TGTGCCAGCAGCCCCGCGTGGCAAGAGACCCAGTACTTC

j_call: TRBJ2-5
v_call: TRBV28
d_call: -
clone_size: many
cdr3_aa: CASSLGTYQETQYF
cdr3_nt: TGTGCCAGCAGTTTAGGGACCTACCAAGAGACCCAGTACTTC

j_call: TRBJ1-1
v_call: TRBV7-9
d_call: -
clone_size: once
cdr3_aa: CASSLALRAFF
cdr3_nt: TGTGCCAGCAGCTTAGCCCTCAGAGCTTTCTTT

j_call: TRBJ1-1
v_call: TRBV28
d_call: -
clone_size: many
cdr3_aa: CASNNDRNTEAFF
cdr3_nt: TGTGCCAGCAACAACGACAGGAACACTGAAGCTTTCTTT

j_call: TRBJ1-2
v_call: TRBV6-5
d_call: -
clone_size: -
cdr3_aa: CASSYSPAFYGYTF
cdr3_nt: TGTGCCAGCAGTTACTCTCCAGCTTTCTATGGCTACACCTTC

j_call: TRBJ1-2
v_call: TRBV29-1
d_call: -
clone_size: -
cdr3_aa: CSVWTPGAYGYTF
cdr3_nt: TGCAGCGTTTGGACCCCCGGGGCCTATGGCTACACCTTC

j_call: TRBJ2-1
v_call: TRBV19
d_call: -
clone_size: few
cdr3_aa: CASSHSRGNNEQFF
cdr3_nt: TGTGCCAGCAGCCATAGCCGGGGAAACAATGAGCAGTTCTTC

j_call: TRBJ1-5
v_call: TRBV3-1
d_call: -
clone_size: many
cdr3_aa: CASSQANGNQPQHF
cdr3_nt: TGTGCCAGCAGCCAAGCAAATGGCAATCAGCCCCAGCATTTT

j_call: TRBJ1-4
v_call: TRBV19
d_call: TRBD1
clone_size: few
cdr3_aa: CASRQGRHEKLFF
cdr3_nt: TGTGCCAGTCGACAGGGGAGGCATGAAAAACTGTTTTTT

j_call: TRBJ1-1
v_call: TRBV27
d_call: -
clone_size: many
cdr3_aa: CASSSSGGNTEAFF
cdr3_nt: TGTGCCAGCAGTTCATCCGGGGGGAACACTGAAGCTTTCTTT

j_call: TRBJ2-7
v_call: TRBV7-2
d_call: TRBD2
clone_size: many
cdr3_aa: CASSFYPPSGRAAYEQYF
cdr3_nt: TGTGCCAGCAGCTTTTACCCGCCTAGCGGGAGGGCCGCCTACGAGCAGTACTTC

j_call: TRBJ1-2
v_call: TRBV13
d_call: -
clone_size: many
cdr3_aa: CASSLAGDVRYGYTF
cdr3_nt: TGTGCCAGCAGCTTAGCCGGGGACGTCCGGTATGGCTACACCTTC

j_call: TRBJ2-1
v_call: TRBV12-3/TRBV12-4
d_call: TRBD1
clone_size: many
cdr3_aa: CASSLVTQGASNEQFF
cdr3_nt: TGTGCCAGCAGTTTGGTCACGCAGGGGGCGTCCAATGAGCAGTTCTTC

j_call: TRBJ1-1
v_call: TRBV3-1
d_call: TRBD1
clone_size: many
cdr3_aa: CASSADRGTEAFF
cdr3_nt: TGTGCCAGCAGCGCAGACAGGGGCACTGAAGCTTTCTTT

j_call: TRBJ1-1
v_call: TRBV5-5
d_call: TRBD1
clone_size: few
cdr3_aa: CASSHLTGGNTEAFF
cdr3_nt: TGTGCCAGCAGCCACCTGACAGGGGGGAACACTGAAGCTTTCTTT

j_call: TRBJ2-3
v_call: TRBV12-3/TRBV12-4
d_call: -
clone_size: many
cdr3_aa: CASSLAGSPVDTQYF
cdr3_nt: TGTGCCAGCAGTTTAGCGGGATCTCCCGTAGATACGCAGTATTTT

j_call: TRBJ2-2
v_call: TRBV29-1
d_call: TRBD2
clone_size: -
cdr3_aa: CSGWTSGRTHHGELFF
cdr3_nt: TGCAGCGGATGGACTAGCGGGAGAACCCATCACGGGGAGCTGTTTTTT

j_call: TRBJ2-5
v_call: TRBV7-2
d_call: -
clone_size: many
cdr3_aa: CASSLQGQETQYF
cdr3_nt: TGTGCCAGCAGCCTGCAGGGCCAGGAGACCCAGTACTTC

j_call: TRBJ2-5
v_call: TRBV7-2
d_call: -
clone_size: many
cdr3_aa: CASSFWAAAEETQYF
cdr3_nt: TGTGCCAGCAGCTTTTGGGCGGCAGCCGAAGAGACCCAGTACTTC

j_call: TRBJ2-3
v_call: TRBV10-3
d_call: TRBD1
clone_size: many
cdr3_aa: CAISQTGVTGNTQYF
cdr3_nt: TGTGCCATCAGTCAGACAGGGGTAACGGGGAATACGCAGTATTTT

j_call: TRBJ2-7
v_call: TRBV13
d_call: -
clone_size: many
cdr3_aa: CASKRDSYEQYF
cdr3_nt: TGTGCCAGCAAAAGGGACTCCTACGAGCAGTACTTC

j_call: TRBJ2-2
v_call: TRBV9
d_call: -
clone_size: -
cdr3_aa: CASSAGGELFF
cdr3_nt: TGTGCCAGCAGCGCGGGTGGGGAGCTGTTTTTT

j_call: TRBJ2-1
v_call: TRBV11-2
d_call: TRBD2
clone_size: -
cdr3_aa: CASSPDGLAHNEQFF
cdr3_nt: TGTGCCAGCAGCCCAGACGGACTAGCCCATAATGAGCAGTTCTTC

j_call: TRBJ1-1
v_call: TRBV6-1
d_call: -
clone_size: few
cdr3_aa: CASSNQGGGTEAFF
cdr3_nt: TGTGCCAGCAGCAACCAGGGTGGTGGTACTGAAGCTTTCTTT

j_call: TRBJ2-5
v_call: TRBV20-1
d_call: TRBD1
clone_size: many
cdr3_aa: CSASGQGDQETQYF
cdr3_nt: TGCAGTGCCTCAGGACAGGGGGACCAAGAGACCCAGTACTTC

j_call: TRBJ1-5
v_call: TRBV29-1
d_call: TRBD1
clone_size: many
cdr3_aa: CSVAHTVGTGINQPQHF
cdr3_nt: TGCAGCGTTGCCCATACGGTGGGGACAGGGATCAATCAGCCCCAGCATTTT

j_call: TRBJ2-7
v_call: TRBV2
d_call: -
clone_size: many
cdr3_aa: CASSDSVQYF
cdr3_nt: TGTGCCAGCAGTGACTCCGTGCAGTACTTC

j_call: TRBJ2-7
v_call: TRBV7-2
d_call: TRBD2
clone_size: -
cdr3_aa: CASSLGGGYYEQYF
cdr3_nt: TGTGCCAGCAGCTTAGGCGGGGGATACTACGAGCAGTACTTC

j_call: TRBJ1-1
v_call: TRBV12-3/TRBV12-4
d_call: TRBD1
clone_size: many
cdr3_aa: CASSPGEGARAFF
cdr3_nt: TGTGCCAGCAGCCCGGGGGAGGGGGCGCGAGCTTTCTTT

j_call: TRBJ1-4
v_call: TRBV7-8
d_call: -
clone_size: many
cdr3_aa: CASSLYTVATNEKLFF
cdr3_nt: TGTGCCAGCAGCTTATACACAGTTGCGACTAATGAAAAACTGTTTTTT

j_call: TRBJ2-7
v_call: TRBV28
d_call: -
clone_size: many
cdr3_aa: CASSYARAGLGAYEQYF
cdr3_nt: TGTGCCAGCAGTTATGCAAGAGCGGGCCTAGGAGCCTACGAGCAGTACTTC

j_call: TRBJ1-2
v_call: TRBV5-1
d_call: -
clone_size: -
cdr3_aa: CASSLIQTVGGDGYTF
cdr3_nt: TGCGCCAGCAGCTTGATACAGACCGTTGGGGGAGATGGCTACACCTTC

j_call: TRBJ2-1
v_call: TRBV7-8
d_call: -
clone_size: -
cdr3_aa: CASSPRETLNEQFF
cdr3_nt: TGTGCCAGCAGCCCACGGGAGACCCTCAATGAGCAGTTCTTC

j_call: TRBJ2-7
v_call: TRBV12-3/TRBV12-4
d_call: -
clone_size: many
cdr3_aa: CASSFAVYYEQYF
cdr3_nt: TGTGCCAGCAGTTTTGCTGTATATTACGAGCAGTACTTC

j_call: TRBJ2-3
v_call: TRBV3-1
d_call: TRBD2
clone_size: few
cdr3_aa: CASSQAAGEADTQYF
cdr3_nt: TGTGCCAGCAGCCAAGCAGCGGGAGAGGCAGATACGCAGTATTTT